This T cell receptor beta chain was sequenced during a study of T cell repertoires in cytomegalovirus infection. Whole-study context: Used in the study were CMV epitopes, some recently identified and HLA-C-restricted, others well-studied and HLA-B-restricted. Public signatures in TCR beta pointed to CMV infection and matching HLA type. General study points: HLA-C-restricted TCR beta clonotypes specific for CMV led the ex vivo response. Summed public TCR beta family frequency identified CMV carriers bearing the relevant HLA.

TCRdb independently ran MiXCR on the reads; one entry per CDR3 protein. The profile shows 650,000 to 850,000 distinct CDR3 sequences, approximately 32% of them singletons. This clonotype showed up just a few times. What it binds is unknown. The CDR3 sequence is 21 residues long. Losses at the gene ends were 5 bases for V and 0 bases for J; bases not matched to a gene: 17. Germline V gene sequence: CDR1 SGHAT, CDR2 FQNNGV. The sequencing here drew on cultured CD8+ T cells from PBMCs, taken from culture after CMV antigen stimulation. V is TRBV11-2 and J is TRBJ2-1; 12 bases are shared with TRBD2. The sequence was collected from a human donor in good health (CMV status not recorded). Some clones in this sample may be carry-over from other donors' samples. This chain's CDR3 is CASSPNIGLAGTSSSYNEQFF. As DNA, the CDR3 is TGTGCCAGCAGCCCGAATATCGGACTAGCGGGGACCTCAAGCTCCTACAATGAGCAGTTCTTC.